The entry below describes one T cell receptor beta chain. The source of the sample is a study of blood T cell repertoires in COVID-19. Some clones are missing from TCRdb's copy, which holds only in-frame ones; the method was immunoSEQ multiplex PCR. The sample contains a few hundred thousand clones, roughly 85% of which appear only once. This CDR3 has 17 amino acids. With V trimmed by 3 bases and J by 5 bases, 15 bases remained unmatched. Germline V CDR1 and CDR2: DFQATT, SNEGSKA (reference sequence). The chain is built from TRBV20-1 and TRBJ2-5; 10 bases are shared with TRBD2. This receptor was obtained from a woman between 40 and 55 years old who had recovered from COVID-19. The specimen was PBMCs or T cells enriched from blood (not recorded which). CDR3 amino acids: CSASYGAASGSGETQYF. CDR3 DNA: TGCAGTGCTAGTTACGGGGCGGCTAGCGGGAGTGGGGAGACCCAGTACTTC.